Each of the 30 T cell receptor beta chains below was sequenced from the same sample in a study of blood T cell repertoires in COVID-19. Generated by immunoSEQ multiplex PCR, the TCRdb table keeps only in-frame clones and is missing some. The sample carries about 210,000 clones, around 90% recorded once. The sequenced sample was peripheral blood. These receptors were collected from a man aged 65 to 79 with acute or convalescent COVID-19.

The V call is TRBV28, the J call TRBJ2-5, with D perhaps matching TRBD2 (5 bases). Germline V gene data show CDR1 as MDHEN and CDR2 as SYDVKM. The germline V and J ends were trimmed by 2 bases and 2 bases, with 12 bases remaining between them. The CDR3 length is 15 residues. CDR3 protein: CASSLGLGSQETQYF. CDR3 DNA: TGTGCCAGCAGTTTAGGTTTGGGGAGTCAAGAGACCCAGTACTTC.

This clone has more than one count but fewer than ten. V is TRBV29-1 and J is TRBJ2-3; D might be TRBD2 (5 bases). This CDR3 comprises 13 residues. Germline-derived CDR1 and CDR2 are SQVTM and ANQGSEA. V was cut by 4 bases and J by 1 base, with 9 bases left in between. The CDR3 region has the DNA TGCAGCGTTGGACTATTAGGCACAGATACGCAGTATTTT. This codes for CSVGLLGTDTQYF.

The chain recombines TRBV19 with TRBJ2-7, with TRBD2 matching over 8 bases. Germline CDR1 LNHDA, CDR2 SQIVND (reference sequence). Trimming at V came to 3 bases and at J to 6 bases, leaving 13 bases not matched to a gene. The CDR3 covers 16 residues. CDR3 loop: CASSMGREDRRSEQYF. Written as DNA, the CDR3 is TGTGCCAGTAGTATGGGGCGGGAGGACCGTCGCTCCGAGCAGTACTTC.

This sequence joins TRBV3-1 (or the pseudogene TRBV3-2) and TRBJ2-7, with D tentatively TRBD2 (5 bases). CDR1 is LGHDT and CDR2 is YNNKEL in the germline V gene (reference sequence). Deletions cut 4 bases from V and 6 bases from J, with 13 bases between. CDR3 size: 13 residues. The DNA of the CDR3 is TGTGCCAGCAGCCGGCGTCGGGAAAGCGAGCAGTACTTC. Encoded protein: CASSRRRESEQYF.

The V gene is TRBV1, the J gene TRBJ2-1; the table's TRBD2 call for D was not verified on the DNA. TRBV1 is classified as a pseudogene. This CDR3 is 17 amino acids long. The CDR3: CTSSPGTRGAHFNEQFF. The CDR3 bases are TGCACCAGCAGCCCTGGGACTAGGGGGGCGCATTTCAATGAGCAGTTCTTC.

The CDR3 DNA reads as TGTGCCAGCAGTTTATATTCTAGTGGGAGCTCCTACGAGCAGTACTTC. It specifies CASSLYSSGSSYEQYF. The chain joins TRBV28 to TRBJ2-7; perhaps TRBD2 as D (5 bases). Between the trimmed V and J ends, which lost 1 base and 0 bases, there was a span of 13 bases. Per the germline V gene, CDR1 is MDHEN and CDR2 is SYDVKM. This CDR3 is built from 16 residues.

The chain employs TRBV5-8 and TRBJ2-5; 9 bases agree with TRBD1. Germline lookup yields CDR1 SGHTS and CDR2 YDEGEE. V was pared by 4 bases and J by 5 bases, with 9 bases of the junction left unmatched. The CDR3 runs to 15 residues. The CDR3 is CASSSGTGLSETQYF. The CDR3 coding sequence is TGTGCCAGCAGCAGCGGGACAGGGCTGTCGGAGACCCAGTACTTC.

The chain combines TRBV3-1 (or the pseudogene TRBV3-2) with TRBJ1-6; D is ambiguous. Germline CDR1 reads LGHDT; CDR2 reads YNNKEL (reference sequence). CDR3 length: 18 amino acids. V was pared by 0 bases and J by 0 bases, with 12 bases between. The CDR3, as DNA: TGTGCCAGCAGCCAAGAGGCAGTAAGGAGCTCCTATAATTCACCCCTCCACTTT. Amino acid sequence: CASSQEAVRSSYNSPLHF.

The chain uses TRBV5-1 and TRBJ2-7, with D tentatively TRBD1 (5 bases). V was pared by 2 bases and J by 3 bases, with 9 bases between. The CDR3 runs to 13 residues. Germline values: CDR1 SGHRS, CDR2 YFSETQ. The CDR3 region is CASSFGHLYEQYF. The CDR3 DNA sequence: TGCGCCAGCAGCTTCGGACACCTCTACGAGCAGTACTTC.

This clone came up a few times. The chain combines TRBV7-9 with TRBJ2-3, with D unresolved. CDR3 length: 13 residues. V lost 1 base and J 4 bases, leaving 6 bases between the germline ends. Germline CDR1 and CDR2: SEHNR and FQNEAQ (reference sequence). The CDR3 region has the DNA TGTGCCAGCAGCTTAGGCTATCCAGATACGCAGTATTTT. It codes for CASSLGYPDTQYF.

The rearrangement joins TRBV12-3 or TRBV12-4 to TRBJ2-7; D might be TRBD1 (6 bases). This CDR3 is built from 13 residues. The V end was cut by 5 bases, the J end by 1 base, with 9 bases between. CDR3 protein: CASSRDTSYEQYF. The CDR3 nucleotides read TGTGCCAGCAGTCGGGACACTTCCTACGAGCAGTACTTC.

This clone was counted a single time. V usage is TRBV9 and J usage is TRBJ2-7; D perhaps matches TRBD2 (7 bases). Germline values: CDR1 SGDLS, CDR2 YYNGEE. CDR3 length: 15 residues. Trimming took off 4 bases at V and 4 bases at J, with 18 bases between the two ends. The CDR3 nucleotides read TGTGCCAGCAGCCCCCAAGGGGGGGGCTTATACGAGCAGTACTTC. Translating it yields CASSPQGGGLYEQYF.

The gene calls are TRBV5-1 and TRBJ1-1; maybe TRBD1 (6 bases). Germline V gene sequence: CDR1 SGHRS, CDR2 YFSETQ. V was cut by 4 bases and J by 3 bases, with 10 bases left in between. The CDR3 covers 13 residues. CDR3 DNA: TGCGCCAGCAGCCGAGCAGGGGACACTGAAGCTTTCTTT. Its translation is CASSRAGDTEAFF.

CDR3 nucleotide sequence: TGTGCTAGTGGTTTGGTAGGAGGGGATGAAACTGAAGCTTTCTTT. This encodes CASGLVGGDETEAFF. The rearrangement joins TRBV12-5 to TRBJ1-1; tentatively, D is TRBD1 (5 bases). CDR3 length: 15 amino acids. Germline loops: CDR1 LGHNT, CDR2 FRNRAP. With 0 bases removed from V and 5 bases from J, the gap between germline ends came to 13 bases. Variable domain in full (rest from reference TRBV12-5 and TRBJ1-1): DARVTQTPRHKVTEMGQEVTMRCQPILGHNTVFWYRQTMMQGLELLAYFRNRAPLDDSGMPKDRFSAEMPDATLATLKIQPSEPRDSAVYFCASGLVGGDETEAFFGQGTRLTVV.

The table lists this clone with a few counts. The sample holds other DNA sequences that translate to the same CDR3. The V call is TRBV28, the J call TRBJ1-4, with TRBD1 matching 9 bases. Germline-derived CDR1 and CDR2 are MDHEN and SYDVKM. The ends lost 6 bases at V and 6 bases at J; junction bases unmatched: 5. CDR3 length: 14 residues. In DNA, the CDR3 is TGTGCCAGCAGCCGCCGGGACAGGGATGAAAAACTGTTTTTT. It codes for CASSRRDRDEKLFF.

The chain links TRBV4-1 to TRBJ1-5, with D maybe TRBD1 (6 bases). In germline, CDR1 is MGHRA, CDR2 YSYEKL. CDR3 length equals 16 residues. V dropped 0 bases and J dropped 6 bases, with 15 bases sitting between them. The CDR3, as DNA: TGCGCCAGCAGCCAAGATAGGTTCAGGGGTGCTCAGCCCCAGCATTTT. Translation gives CASSQDRFRGAQPQHF.

V gene TRBV7-2 combines with J gene TRBJ2-1; TRBD2 matches 8 bases. Looked up from germline, CDR1 is SGHTA and CDR2 is FQGNSA. There are 17 residues in the CDR3. V gave up 5 bases and J gave up 4 bases; unmatched junction bases: 13. CDR3 region: CASSRPSGRTWYNEQFF. The DNA of the CDR3 is TGTGCCAGCAGCCGCCCTAGCGGGCGCACTTGGTACAATGAGCAGTTCTTC.

This chain uses TRBV5-1 with TRBJ2-2, with 10 positions matching TRBD2. Trimming cost V 3 bases and J 2 bases; bases outside gene matches: 1. Germline V gives CDR1 SGHRS, CDR2 YFSETQ. The CDR3 runs 15 residues. For the CDR3, the DNA is TGCGCCAGCAGCTGGACTAGCGGCAACACCGGGGAGCTGTTTTTT. It codes for CASSWTSGNTGELFF.

The chain is built from TRBV11-1 and TRBJ2-7; 13 bases agree with TRBD2. With V trimmed by 5 bases and J by 7 bases, 8 bases remained unmatched. The CDR3 consists of 15 residues. Germline-derived CDR1 and CDR2 are SGHAT and FQDESV (reference sequence). The DNA of the CDR3 is TGTGCCAGCAGCCCGCGACTAGCGGGAGGTCGAGAGCAGTACTTC. Translated, it gives CASSPRLAGGREQYF.

The CDR3 loop reads CASSFNAGGWNEQFF. Here the CDR3 DNA reads TGCGCCAGCAGCTTTAATGCGGGAGGCTGGAATGAGCAGTTCTTC. The genes are TRBV5-1 and TRBJ2-1, with 8 bases identical to TRBD2. The trim removed 2 bases at V and 7 bases at J, leaving 8 bases unmatched. The CDR3 runs to 15 residues. Germline CDR1 reads SGHRS; CDR2 reads YFSETQ.

This clone was seen only once. The chain links TRBV5-8 to TRBJ2-1; 13 nucleotides agree with TRBD2. CDR1 and CDR2 (germline): SGHTS, YDEGEE. This CDR3 region has 15 residues. The V and J ends lost 3 bases and 7 bases, in that order; junction bases with no gene match: 4. Here the CDR3 reads CASSSGTSGKNEQFF. Here the CDR3 DNA reads TGTGCCAGCAGCTCCGGGACTAGCGGGAAAAATGAGCAGTTCTTC.

The chain carries TRBV6-6 and TRBJ1-3; tentative D call: TRBD1 (6 bases). This CDR3 is built from 14 residues. Germline V lookup: CDR1 MNHNY, CDR2 SVGAGI (reference sequence). The V gene lost 6 bases and the J gene lost 4 bases, with 13 bases spanning the gap. This chain's CDR3 is CASRPTGLGNTIYF. The DNA of the CDR3 is TGTGCCAGCAGGCCAACAGGGTTAGGAAACACCATATATTTT.

This clone occurred once. This chain joins TRBV10-3 and TRBJ2-3, with 7 bases aligning to TRBD1. CDR1 ENHRY and CDR2 SYGVKD come from the germline V gene. The CDR3 length is 11 residues. V lost 4 bases, J lost 9 bases, and 1 base stayed unmatched. CDR3 DNA sequence: TGTGCCATCAGTGGAGGGGGCACGCAGTATTTT. This gives the protein CAISGGGTQYF.

This chain links TRBV14 with TRBJ1-5; D is possibly TRBD1 (6 bases). V was cut by 0 bases and J by 6 bases, with 12 bases left in between. Germline V gives CDR1 SGHDN, CDR2 FVKESK. The CDR3 is 15 amino acids. The CDR3 is CASSQEGVGGQPQHF. The CDR3 DNA reads as TGTGCCAGCAGCCAAGAGGGGGTAGGGGGTCAGCCCCAGCATTTT.

This rearrangement joins TRBV29-1 to TRBJ1-2; the D gene is possibly TRBD1 (5 bases). The germline V gene has CDR1 SQVTM and CDR2 ANQGSEA. Trimming cost V 7 bases and J 4 bases, with 13 bases left between them. The CDR3 length is 12 residues. CDR3 region: CSGDAGPYGYTF. CDR3 in DNA: TGCAGCGGGGACGCGGGGCCCTATGGCTACACCTTC. Filled out from reference TRBV29-1 and TRBJ1-2, the complete variable domain reads SAVISQKPSRDICQRGTSLTIQCQVDSQVTMMFWYRQQPGQSLTLIATANQGSEATYESGFVIDKFPISRPNLTFSTLTVSNMSPEDSSIYLCSGDAGPYGYTFGSGTRLTVV.

The chain uses TRBV7-2 and TRBJ1-2; D remains unclear. Germline V gene lookup returns CDR1 SGHTA and CDR2 FQGNSA. V was trimmed by 1 base and J by 7 bases, leaving 13 bases between them. The CDR3 loop spans 14 amino acids. DNA for the CDR3: TGTGCCAGCAGCTTAGTTCAGGCGAGAGCTGGCTACACCTTC. As protein: CASSLVQARAGYTF. Based on the CDR3 plus reference TRBV7-2 and TRBJ1-2, the full variable domain is GAGVSQSPSNKVTEKGKDVELRCDPISGHTALYWYRQSLGQGLEFLIYFQGNSAPDKSGLPSDRFSAERTGGSVSTLTIQRTQQEDSAVYLCASSLVQARAGYTFGSGTRLTVV.

The chain recombines TRBV7-2 with TRBJ2-7, with D perhaps matching TRBD1 (6 bases). The length of the CDR3 is 12 residues. Looked up from germline, CDR1 is SGHTA and CDR2 is FQGNSA. The V end lost 5 bases, the J end lost 9 bases, and 14 bases lay between the germline ends. The CDR3 spells CASSPRTVPQYF. CDR3 DNA: TGTGCCAGCAGCCCCCGGACAGTACCGCAGTACTTC.

The chain has TRBV3-1 (or the pseudogene TRBV3-2) and TRBJ1-6; the D is unclear. This CDR3 has 14 amino acids. V was shortened by 5 bases and J by 9 bases, with 14 bases between the two germline ends. Germline V gives CDR1 LGHDT, CDR2 YNNKEL (reference sequence). The CDR3 sequence: CASSARRGGSPLHF. The DNA of the CDR3 is TGTGCCAGCAGCGCCCGACGGGGAGGTTCACCCCTCCACTTT.

The V call is TRBV19, the J call TRBJ2-3; 10 bases agree with TRBD1. V lost 11 bases to trimming and J lost 0 bases; unmatched junction nucleotides: 5. The CDR3 runs to 14 residues. Germline loops: CDR1 LNHDA, CDR2 SQIVND (reference sequence). The CDR3 is CASRDRGSTDTQYF. The CDR3 DNA reads as TGTGCCTCACGGGACAGGGGTAGCACAGATACGCAGTATTTT.

The CDR3 spells CASSHQGSGNTIYF. The CDR3 DNA reads TGTGCCAGCAGTCATCAGGGTTCTGGAAACACCATATATTTT. This chain uses TRBV3-1 (or the pseudogene TRBV3-2) with TRBJ1-3, with D perhaps TRBD1 (5 bases). Trimming pared 6 bases from V and 1 base from J, leaving 10 bases between. Germline V gives CDR1 LGHDT, CDR2 YNNKEL (reference sequence). There are 14 residues in the CDR3.